Listed below are T cell receptor beta chains from one sample, sequenced in a study of blood T cell repertoires in COVID-19. Generated by immunoSEQ multiplex PCR, the TCRdb table keeps only in-frame clones and is missing some. The sample comprises 280,000 or so clones, 86% of which are singletons, and less than 2.5% rests with the top ten. Sequencing was done on a sample of peripheral blood. These receptors were obtained from a woman aged 25 to 39 who had recovered from COVID-19. The CDR3 runs from the conserved cysteine through the conserved F or W. D genes are given only for firm matches. Clone sizes are given selectively: once, few, many, or a class where the clone is expanded.

v_call: TRBV2; d_call: .; clone_size: .; j_call: TRBJ2-1; cdr3_nt: TGTGCCAGCGTAATCCCGCCTAGAAATGAGCAGTTCTTC; cdr3_aa: CASVIPPRNEQFF
v_call: TRBV3-1/TRBV3-2; d_call: .; clone_size: once; j_call: TRBJ2-7; cdr3_nt: TGTGCCAGCAGCCCCCGAGGACTCCTCTACGAGCAGTACTTC; cdr3_aa: CASSPRGLLYEQYF
v_call: TRBV20-1; d_call: .; clone_size: .; j_call: TRBJ2-5; cdr3_nt: TGCAGTGCTAGTGCCGGGGTAGAGGAGACCCAGTACTTC; cdr3_aa: CSASAGVEETQYF
v_call: TRBV19; d_call: .; clone_size: .; j_call: TRBJ1-1; cdr3_nt: TGTGCCAGTGGACGGTCGAGGGCTGAAGCTTTCTTT; cdr3_aa: CASGRSRAEAFF
v_call: TRBV18; d_call: TRBD1; clone_size: .; j_call: TRBJ2-7; cdr3_nt: TGTGCCAGCTCACCTGACATCGGACAGGCGGCCTACGAGCAGTACTTC; cdr3_aa: CASSPDIGQAAYEQYF
v_call: TRBV4-2; d_call: TRBD1; clone_size: .; j_call: TRBJ1-4; cdr3_nt: TGTGCCAGCAGCCCAGGGACAGCGACTAATGAAAAACTGTTTTTT; cdr3_aa: CASSPGTATNEKLFF
v_call: TRBV2; d_call: .; clone_size: .; j_call: TRBJ1-5; cdr3_nt: TGTGCCAGCACACGGGGCAGGGGTTACAATCAGCCCCAGCATTTT; cdr3_aa: CASTRGRGYNQPQHF
v_call: TRBV19; d_call: TRBD2; clone_size: .; j_call: TRBJ2-1; cdr3_nt: TGTGCCAGTAGTATGACTAGCGGGAGGTTGTACAATGAGCAGTTCTTC; cdr3_aa: CASSMTSGRLYNEQFF
v_call: TRBV27; d_call: TRBD1; clone_size: .; j_call: TRBJ1-1; cdr3_nt: TGTGCCAGCAGCGACCGGGACAGTAACACTGAAGCTTTCTTT; cdr3_aa: CASSDRDSNTEAFF
v_call: TRBV5-4; d_call: .; clone_size: .; j_call: TRBJ1-3; cdr3_nt: TGTGCCAGCAGTTCTCAGGGAAGTGGAAACACCATATATTTT; cdr3_aa: CASSSQGSGNTIYF
v_call: TRBV19; d_call: TRBD1; clone_size: .; j_call: TRBJ1-4; cdr3_nt: TGTGCCAGTAGTATCTTGGACAGGGATGAAAAACTGTTTTTT; cdr3_aa: CASSILDRDEKLFF
v_call: TRBV6-5; d_call: .; clone_size: .; j_call: TRBJ1-2; cdr3_nt: TGTGCCAGCAATGGGGGACGGTTCGGGAGAGACACCTTC; cdr3_aa: CASNGGRFGRDTF
v_call: TRBV7-6; d_call: TRBD1; clone_size: .; j_call: TRBJ2-5; cdr3_nt: TGTGCCAGCAGCTCGGACAGGGAAGAGACCCAGTACTTC; cdr3_aa: CASSSDREETQYF
v_call: TRBV19; d_call: .; clone_size: .; j_call: TRBJ1-5; cdr3_nt: TGTGCCAGTAGTACGTGGGGGGAAAGCAATCAGCCCCAGCATTTT; cdr3_aa: CASSTWGESNQPQHF
v_call: TRBV27; d_call: .; clone_size: .; j_call: TRBJ2-7; cdr3_nt: TGTGCCAGCAGAGACAGGCACACCTACGAGCAGTACTTC; cdr3_aa: CASRDRHTYEQYF
v_call: TRBV14; d_call: .; clone_size: once; j_call: TRBJ1-1; cdr3_nt: TGTGCCAGCAGCGAGGGTCCGGGGAACACTGAAGCTTTCTTT; cdr3_aa: CASSEGPGNTEAFF
v_call: TRBV27; d_call: TRBD2; clone_size: .; j_call: TRBJ2-1; cdr3_nt: TGTGCCAGCAGTTTTATCGGACTAGCGGGAGGGCCTGTCAATGAGCAGTTCTTC; cdr3_aa: CASSFIGLAGGPVNEQFF
v_call: TRBV6-5; d_call: .; clone_size: .; j_call: TRBJ1-6; cdr3_nt: TGTGCCAGCAGTTACGGCCCGGGGGGCATTAATTCACCCCTCCACTTT; cdr3_aa: CASSYGPGGINSPLHF
v_call: TRBV15; d_call: .; clone_size: many; j_call: TRBJ2-5; cdr3_nt: TGTGCCACCAGCAGAGAGGGGGGAGTTGGGGAGACCCAGTACTTC; cdr3_aa: CATSREGGVGETQYF
v_call: TRBV10-3; d_call: .; clone_size: .; j_call: TRBJ1-2; cdr3_nt: TGTGCCATCAATATGGCCGCCTCGGGCTATGGCTACACCTTC; cdr3_aa: CAINMAASGYGYTF
v_call: TRBV30; d_call: .; clone_size: .; j_call: TRBJ1-1; cdr3_nt: TGTGCCCTTACGGCGGAGCGGACGAACACTGAAGCTTTCTTT; cdr3_aa: CALTAERTNTEAFF
v_call: TRBV7-6; d_call: TRBD2; clone_size: .; j_call: TRBJ2-1; cdr3_nt: TGTGCCAGCAGCTTAGGACTAGCCGTCAATGAGCAGTTCTTC; cdr3_aa: CASSLGLAVNEQFF
v_call: TRBV7-8; d_call: .; clone_size: .; j_call: TRBJ1-6; cdr3_nt: TGTGCCAGCAGCTTAGGTCAGGGCGGTTCACCCCTCCACTTT; cdr3_aa: CASSLGQGGSPLHF
v_call: TRBV10-3; d_call: .; clone_size: .; j_call: TRBJ2-3; cdr3_nt: TGTGCCATCAGCTACGACAGGAGCACAGATACGCAGTATTTT; cdr3_aa: CAISYDRSTDTQYF
v_call: TRBV14; d_call: TRBD1; clone_size: once; j_call: TRBJ1-1; cdr3_nt: TGTGCCAGCAGCCAACATCACAGGGGGGAAGCTTTCTTT; cdr3_aa: CASSQHHRGEAFF
v_call: TRBV6-2/TRBV6-3; d_call: .; clone_size: .; j_call: TRBJ1-4; cdr3_nt: TGTGCCAGCGGTTTTAACCTGGTTAGCGATGAAAAACTGTTTTTT; cdr3_aa: CASGFNLVSDEKLFF
v_call: TRBV28; d_call: TRBD1; clone_size: .; j_call: TRBJ1-1; cdr3_nt: TGTGCCAGCAGGGATCGAAGGGGGCTAGTTGACACTGAAGCTTTCTTT; cdr3_aa: CASRDRRGLVDTEAFF
v_call: TRBV27; d_call: .; clone_size: .; j_call: TRBJ2-1; cdr3_nt: TGTGCCAGCAGTTCGGGGACCGGCGCGGGAACTACCTTCAATGAGCAGTTCTTC; cdr3_aa: CASSSGTGAGTTFNEQFF
v_call: TRBV28; d_call: TRBD2; clone_size: .; j_call: TRBJ2-5; cdr3_nt: TGTGCCAGCAGCCCGGGGCTAGCGGGAAGGTTTGGAGAGACCCAGTACTTC; cdr3_aa: CASSPGLAGRFGETQYF
v_call: TRBV5-4; d_call: TRBD1; clone_size: .; j_call: TRBJ2-1; cdr3_nt: TGTGCCAGCAGCTTGGCTTTAGGACAGGGGAATGAGCAGTTCTTC; cdr3_aa: CASSLALGQGNEQFF
v_call: TRBV30; d_call: TRBD1; clone_size: .; j_call: TRBJ1-1; cdr3_nt: TGTGCCTGGGGGACAGGAGGCACTGAAGCTTTCTTT; cdr3_aa: CAWGTGGTEAFF
v_call: TRBV3-1/TRBV3-2; d_call: TRBD1; clone_size: .; j_call: TRBJ1-2; cdr3_nt: TGTGCCAGCAGCCGACGGTGGACAGGGGAAGGTTATGGCTACACCTTC; cdr3_aa: CASSRRWTGEGYGYTF
v_call: TRBV6-4; d_call: TRBD2; clone_size: .; j_call: TRBJ2-3; cdr3_nt: TGTGCCAGCAGTACCCGACTAGCGGGGGGGCCGGAGAGCACAGATACGCAGTATTTT; cdr3_aa: CASSTRLAGGPESTDTQYF
v_call: TRBV19; d_call: TRBD1; clone_size: .; j_call: TRBJ1-5; cdr3_nt: TGTGCCAGTAGTGACAGGGGCTGGGGCAATCAGCCCCAGCATTTT; cdr3_aa: CASSDRGWGNQPQHF
v_call: TRBV2; d_call: .; clone_size: .; j_call: TRBJ1-1; cdr3_nt: TGTGCCAGCAGCCCGTTTCGTACTGAAGCTTTCTTT; cdr3_aa: CASSPFRTEAFF
v_call: TRBV12-3/TRBV12-4; d_call: TRBD2; clone_size: .; j_call: TRBJ2-5; cdr3_nt: TGTGCCAGCAGCGAGCGGGGGGAGACCCAGTACTTC; cdr3_aa: CASSERGETQYF
v_call: TRBV2; d_call: TRBD2; clone_size: .; j_call: TRBJ2-7; cdr3_nt: TGTGCCAGCAGCCTACTAGCGGTCTACGAGCAGTACTTC; cdr3_aa: CASSLLAVYEQYF
v_call: TRBV7-2; d_call: .; clone_size: .; j_call: TRBJ1-5; cdr3_nt: TGTGCCAGCAGCTTATGGGGGGGACAGCCCCAGCATTTT; cdr3_aa: CASSLWGGQPQHF
v_call: TRBV18; d_call: TRBD1; clone_size: .; j_call: TRBJ1-1; cdr3_nt: TGTGCCAGCTCCGGAGACAGGGGCACTGAAGCTTTCTTT; cdr3_aa: CASSGDRGTEAFF
v_call: TRBV6-5; d_call: .; clone_size: .; j_call: TRBJ1-1; cdr3_nt: TGTGCCAGCAGTTACTCGAACGGGAACACTGAAGCTTTCTTT; cdr3_aa: CASSYSNGNTEAFF
v_call: TRBV30; d_call: TRBD1; clone_size: once; j_call: TRBJ2-7; cdr3_nt: TGTGCCTGGAGTCCCGGGACAGCAGGCTACGAGCAGTACTTC; cdr3_aa: CAWSPGTAGYEQYF
v_call: TRBV5-6; d_call: .; clone_size: .; j_call: TRBJ1-5; cdr3_nt: TGTGCCAGCAGCTTGACCGGGCGGGATCAGCCCCAGCATTTT; cdr3_aa: CASSLTGRDQPQHF
v_call: TRBV10-3; d_call: TRBD2; clone_size: .; j_call: TRBJ2-1; cdr3_nt: TGTGCCACAAAGACTAGCGGGTGGGATGAGCAGTTCTTC; cdr3_aa: CATKTSGWDEQFF
v_call: TRBV28; d_call: .; clone_size: .; j_call: TRBJ1-2; cdr3_nt: TGTGCCAGCAGTTTAAAGGCAGGTCGTGGCCATGGCTACACCTTC; cdr3_aa: CASSLKAGRGHGYTF
v_call: TRBV10-2; d_call: .; clone_size: .; j_call: TRBJ2-3; cdr3_nt: TGCGCCAGCTGTCCAGGGGAGACAGATACGCAGTATTTT; cdr3_aa: CASCPGETDTQYF
v_call: TRBV7-9; d_call: .; clone_size: few; j_call: TRBJ2-5; cdr3_nt: TGTGCCAGCAGCTTAGTGGCAGGTCAGGCGACCCAGTACTTC; cdr3_aa: CASSLVAGQATQYF
v_call: TRBV7-2; d_call: TRBD1; clone_size: .; j_call: TRBJ1-1; cdr3_nt: TGTGCCAGCAGCCTAAGGGGGTCAGGGGGCACGAAGACTGAAGCTTTCTTT; cdr3_aa: CASSLRGSGGTKTEAFF
v_call: TRBV18; d_call: .; clone_size: .; j_call: TRBJ2-7; cdr3_nt: TGTGCCAGCTCACCCGCCGGGAGCGCGGTTGGGCGCGAGCAGTACTTC; cdr3_aa: CASSPAGSAVGREQYF